The T cell receptor beta chain under discussion was sequenced for a study of cytomegalovirus exposure and HLA in healthy donors. Study results and limitations: Later analysis placed DRB1 highest and HLA-C lowest in TCR association rates, which differed by HLA locus.

This CDR3 is built from 15 residues. Germline CDR1 and CDR2: MNHEY and SMNVEV (reference sequence). Concerning this clone: No antigen is known for it.

The study ran its PCR with 60 Vbeta and 13 Jbeta primers. Repertoires were generated with immunoSEQ multiplex PCR, while TCRdb's copy carries only in-frame clones and drops some. In the table there are around 150,000 clones, around 80% of which are singletons. The clonotype originates from a man in his thirties or forties in good health and CMV-seropositive. This chain links TRBV27 with TRBJ2-5; 8 bases map to TRBD2. Judging by the DNA end, TRBJ2-7 fits better; the J call may be wrong. Source material: PBMCs. The CDR3 DNA reads as TGTGCCAGCAGTTCGGGACTAGTTTCGTTCGACGAGCAGTACTTC. Its protein is CASSSGLVSFDEQYF.